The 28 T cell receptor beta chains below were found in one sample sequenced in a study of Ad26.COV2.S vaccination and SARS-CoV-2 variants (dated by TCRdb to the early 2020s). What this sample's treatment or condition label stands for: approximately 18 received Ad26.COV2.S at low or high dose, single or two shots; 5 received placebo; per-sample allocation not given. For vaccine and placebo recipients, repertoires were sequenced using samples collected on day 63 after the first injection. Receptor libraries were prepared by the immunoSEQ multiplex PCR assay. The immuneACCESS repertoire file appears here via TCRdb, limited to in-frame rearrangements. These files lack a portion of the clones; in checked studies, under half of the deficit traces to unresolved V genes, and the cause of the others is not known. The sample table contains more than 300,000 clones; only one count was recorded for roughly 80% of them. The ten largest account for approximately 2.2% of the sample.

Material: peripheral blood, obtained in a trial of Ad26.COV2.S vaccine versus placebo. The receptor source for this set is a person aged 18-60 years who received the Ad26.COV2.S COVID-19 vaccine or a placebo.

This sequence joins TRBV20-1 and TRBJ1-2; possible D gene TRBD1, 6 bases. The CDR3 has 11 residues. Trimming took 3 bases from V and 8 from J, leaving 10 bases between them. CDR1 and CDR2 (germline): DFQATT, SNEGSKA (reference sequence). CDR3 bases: TGCAGTGCTAGCAGGGGCCAGGGCTACACCTTC. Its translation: CSASRGQGYTF.

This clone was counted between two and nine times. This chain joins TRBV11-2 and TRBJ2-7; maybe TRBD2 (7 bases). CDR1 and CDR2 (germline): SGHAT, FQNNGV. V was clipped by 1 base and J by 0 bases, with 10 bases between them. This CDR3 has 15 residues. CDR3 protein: CASSLGGGLSYEQYF. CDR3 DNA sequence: TGTGCCAGCAGCTTAGGCGGGGGCCTCTCCTACGAGCAGTACTTC.

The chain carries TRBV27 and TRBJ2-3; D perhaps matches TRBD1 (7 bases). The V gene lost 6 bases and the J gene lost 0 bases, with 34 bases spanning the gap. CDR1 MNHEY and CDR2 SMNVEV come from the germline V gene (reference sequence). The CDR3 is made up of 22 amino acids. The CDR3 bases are TGTGCCAGCAGCTCAACTCCCCCCGGGACAGTTATCCCGGGAGCTAGCACAGATACGCAGTATTTT. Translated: CASSSTPPGTVIPGASTDTQYF.

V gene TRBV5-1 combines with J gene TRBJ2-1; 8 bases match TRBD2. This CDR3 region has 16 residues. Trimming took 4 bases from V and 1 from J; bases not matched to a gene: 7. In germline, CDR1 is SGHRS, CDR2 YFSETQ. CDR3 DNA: TGCGCCAGCAGCGCAGGTGGGACTAGGTCCTACAATGAGCAGTTCTTC. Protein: CASSAGGTRSYNEQFF.

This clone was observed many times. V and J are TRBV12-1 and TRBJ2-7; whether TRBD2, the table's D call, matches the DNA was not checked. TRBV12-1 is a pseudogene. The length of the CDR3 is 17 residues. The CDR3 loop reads CASSLPRGRGASGEQYF. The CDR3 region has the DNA TGTGCCAGCAGCCTCCCCCGTGGGCGGGGGGCTTCTGGGGAGCAGTACTTC.

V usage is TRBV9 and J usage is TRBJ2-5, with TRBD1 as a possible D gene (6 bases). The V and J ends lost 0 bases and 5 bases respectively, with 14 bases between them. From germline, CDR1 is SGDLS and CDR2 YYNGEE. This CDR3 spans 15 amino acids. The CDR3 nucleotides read TGTGCCAGCAGCGTAGTGGGGACACACGGGGAGACCCAGTACTTC. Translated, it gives CASSVVGTHGETQYF.

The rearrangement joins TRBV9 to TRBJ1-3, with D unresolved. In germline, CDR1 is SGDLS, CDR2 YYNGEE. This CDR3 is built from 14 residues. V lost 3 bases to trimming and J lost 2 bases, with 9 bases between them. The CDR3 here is CASSGFGAGNTIYF. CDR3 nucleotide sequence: TGTGCCAGCAGCGGTTTCGGAGCTGGAAACACCATATATTTT. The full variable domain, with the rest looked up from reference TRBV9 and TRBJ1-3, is DSGVTQTPKHLITATGQRVTLRCSPRSGDLSVYWYQQSLDQGLQFLIQYYNGEERAKGNILERFSAQQFPDLHSELNLSSLELGDSALYFCASSGFGAGNTIYFGEGSWLTVV.

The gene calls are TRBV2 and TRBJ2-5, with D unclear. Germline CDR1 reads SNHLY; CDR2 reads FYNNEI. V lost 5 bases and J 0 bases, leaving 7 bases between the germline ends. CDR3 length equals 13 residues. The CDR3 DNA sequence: TGTGCCAGCAGTCGGGCAGACCAAGAGACCCAGTACTTC. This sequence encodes CASSRADQETQYF.

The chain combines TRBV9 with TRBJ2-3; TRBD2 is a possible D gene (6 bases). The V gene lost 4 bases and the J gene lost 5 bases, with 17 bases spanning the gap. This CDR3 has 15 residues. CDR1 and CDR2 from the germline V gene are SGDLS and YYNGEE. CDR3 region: CASSPKGVGGDTQYF. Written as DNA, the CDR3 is TGTGCCAGCAGCCCGAAGGGCGTGGGGGGAGATACGCAGTATTTT.

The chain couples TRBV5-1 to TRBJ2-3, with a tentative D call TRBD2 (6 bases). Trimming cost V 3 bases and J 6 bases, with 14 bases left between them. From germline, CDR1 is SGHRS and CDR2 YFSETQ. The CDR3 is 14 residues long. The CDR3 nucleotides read TGCGCCAGCAGCTCCCCGACTAGTTCCGATACGCAGTATTTT. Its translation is CASSSPTSSDTQYF.

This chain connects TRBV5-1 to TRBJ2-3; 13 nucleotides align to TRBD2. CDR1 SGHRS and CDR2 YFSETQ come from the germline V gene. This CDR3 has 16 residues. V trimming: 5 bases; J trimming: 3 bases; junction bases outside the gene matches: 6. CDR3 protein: CASRERTSGGTDTQYF. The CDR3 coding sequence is TGCGCCAGCAGGGAGAGGACTAGCGGGGGAACAGATACGCAGTATTTT. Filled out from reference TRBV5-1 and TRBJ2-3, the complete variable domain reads KAGVTQTPRYLIKTRGQQVTLSCSPISGHRSVSWYQQTPGQGLQFLFEYFSETQRNKGNFPGRFSGRQFSNSRSEMNVSTLELGDSALYLCASRERTSGGTDTQYFGPGTRLTVL.

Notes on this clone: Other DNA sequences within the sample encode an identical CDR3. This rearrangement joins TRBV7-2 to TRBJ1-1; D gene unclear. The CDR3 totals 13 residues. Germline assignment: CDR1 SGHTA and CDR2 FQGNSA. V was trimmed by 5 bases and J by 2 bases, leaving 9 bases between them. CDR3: CASSPRVNTEAFF. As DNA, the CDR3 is TGTGCCAGCAGCCCTAGGGTAAACACTGAAGCTTTCTTT.

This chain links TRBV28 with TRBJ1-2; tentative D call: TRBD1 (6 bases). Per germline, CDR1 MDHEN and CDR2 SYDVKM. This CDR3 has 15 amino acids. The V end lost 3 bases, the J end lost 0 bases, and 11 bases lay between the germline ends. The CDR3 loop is CASSFGPGANYGYTF. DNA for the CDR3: TGTGCCAGCAGTTTTGGTCCAGGGGCTAACTATGGCTACACCTTC.

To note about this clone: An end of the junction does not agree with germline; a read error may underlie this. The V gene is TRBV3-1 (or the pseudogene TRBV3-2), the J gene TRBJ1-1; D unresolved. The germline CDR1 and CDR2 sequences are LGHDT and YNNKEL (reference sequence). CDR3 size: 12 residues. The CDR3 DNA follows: TGTGCCAGCAGCCCCACCGGAACTGGAGCTTTCTTT. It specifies CASSPTGTGAFF.

CDR3 loop: CASSPFRSAGSTDTQYF. As DNA, the CDR3 is TGTGCCAGCTCACCATTCAGGTCGGCCGGGAGCACAGATACGCAGTATTTT. The chain employs TRBV18 and TRBJ2-3; no definite D call. Germline CDR1 reads KGHSH; CDR2 reads LQKENI. This CDR3 spans 17 amino acids. V was pared by 2 bases and J by 0 bases, with 15 bases between.

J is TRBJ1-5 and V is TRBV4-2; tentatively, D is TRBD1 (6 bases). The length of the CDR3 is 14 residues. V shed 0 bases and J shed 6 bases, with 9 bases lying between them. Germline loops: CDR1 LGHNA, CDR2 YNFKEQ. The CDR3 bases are TGTGCCAGCAGCCAAGACAGGGGCAGTCAGCCCCAGCATTTT. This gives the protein CASSQDRGSQPQHF.

The CDR3 DNA sequence: TGTGCCAGCAGCCACCTCGACCGGGGGCTGTTTTTT. Encoded protein: CASSHLDRGLFF. The chain employs TRBV3-1 (or the pseudogene TRBV3-2) and TRBJ2-2; maybe TRBD2 (5 bases). The length of the CDR3 is 12 residues. Trimming removed 3 bases at V and 13 bases at J, with 12 bases between. CDR1 is LGHDT and CDR2 is YNNKEL in the germline V gene (reference sequence).

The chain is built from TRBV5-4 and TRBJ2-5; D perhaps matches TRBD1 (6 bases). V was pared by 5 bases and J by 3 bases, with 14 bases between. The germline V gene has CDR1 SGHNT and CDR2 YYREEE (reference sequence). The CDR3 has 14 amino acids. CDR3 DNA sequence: TGTGCCAGCAGTGATACAGGGTTGGAAGAGACCCAGTACTTC. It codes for CASSDTGLEETQYF.

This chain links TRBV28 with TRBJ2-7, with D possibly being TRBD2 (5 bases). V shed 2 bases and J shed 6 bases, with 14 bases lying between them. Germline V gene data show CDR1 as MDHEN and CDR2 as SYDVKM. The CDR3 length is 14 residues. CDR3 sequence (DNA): TGTGCCAGCAGTTTAGACGGGATAGTCTCCGAGCAGTACTTC. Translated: CASSLDGIVSEQYF.

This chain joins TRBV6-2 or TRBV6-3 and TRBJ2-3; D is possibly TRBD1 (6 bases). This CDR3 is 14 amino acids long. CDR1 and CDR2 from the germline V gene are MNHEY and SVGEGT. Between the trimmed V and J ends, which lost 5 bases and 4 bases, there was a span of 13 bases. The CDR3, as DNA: TGTGCCAGCAGTAGGGCAGGGGACGCAGATACGCAGTATTTT. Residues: CASSRAGDADTQYF.

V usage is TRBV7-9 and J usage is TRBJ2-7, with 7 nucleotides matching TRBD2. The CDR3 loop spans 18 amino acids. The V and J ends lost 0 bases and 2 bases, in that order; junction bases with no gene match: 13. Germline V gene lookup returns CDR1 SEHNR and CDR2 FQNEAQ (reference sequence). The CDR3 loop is CASSLAGGSHNFPYEQYF. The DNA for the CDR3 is TGTGCCAGCAGCTTAGCGGGGGGGTCCCACAACTTTCCCTACGAGCAGTACTTC. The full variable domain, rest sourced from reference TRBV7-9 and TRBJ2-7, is DTGVSQNPRHKITKRGQNVTFRCDPISEHNRLYWYRQTLGQGPEFLTYFQNEAQLEKSRLLSDRFSAERPKGSFSTLEIQRTEQGDSAMYLCASSLAGGSHNFPYEQYFGPGTRLTVT.

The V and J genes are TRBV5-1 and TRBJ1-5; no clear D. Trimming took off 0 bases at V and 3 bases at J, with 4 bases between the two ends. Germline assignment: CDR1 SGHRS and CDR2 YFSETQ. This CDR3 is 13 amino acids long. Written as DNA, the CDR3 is TGCGCCAGCAGCTTGGAACCCAATCAGCCCCAGCATTTT. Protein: CASSLEPNQPQHF.

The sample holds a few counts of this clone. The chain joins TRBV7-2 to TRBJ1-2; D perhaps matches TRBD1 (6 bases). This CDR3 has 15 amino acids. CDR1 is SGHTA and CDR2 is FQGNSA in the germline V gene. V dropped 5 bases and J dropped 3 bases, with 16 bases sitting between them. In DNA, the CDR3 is TGTGCCAGCAGCCATGGAGGGGGGGGCTACTATGGCTACACCTTC. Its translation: CASSHGGGGYYGYTF. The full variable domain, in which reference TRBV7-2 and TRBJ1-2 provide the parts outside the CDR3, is GAGVSQSPSNKVTEKGKDVELRCDPISGHTALYWYRQSLGQGLEFLIYFQGNSAPDKSGLPSDRFSAERTGGSVSTLTIQRTQQEDSAVYLCASSHGGGGYYGYTFGSGTRLTVV.

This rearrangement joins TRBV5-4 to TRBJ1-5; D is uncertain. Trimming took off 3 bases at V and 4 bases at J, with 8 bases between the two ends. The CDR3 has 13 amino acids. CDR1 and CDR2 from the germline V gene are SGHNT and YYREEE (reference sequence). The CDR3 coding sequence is TGTGCCAGCAGCTCAGGAGGGAATCAGCCCCAGCATTTT. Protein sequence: CASSSGGNQPQHF. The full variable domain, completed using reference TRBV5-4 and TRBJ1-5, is ETGVTQSPTHLIKTRGQQVTLRCSSQSGHNTVSWYQQALGQGPQFIFQYYREEENGRGNFPPRFSGLQFPNYSSELNVNALELDDSALYLCASSSGGNQPQHFGDGTRLSIL.

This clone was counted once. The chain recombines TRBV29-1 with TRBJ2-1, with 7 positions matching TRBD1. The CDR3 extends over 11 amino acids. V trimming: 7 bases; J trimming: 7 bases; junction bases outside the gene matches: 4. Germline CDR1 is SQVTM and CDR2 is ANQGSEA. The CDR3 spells CSGETGNEQFF. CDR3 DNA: TGCAGCGGGGAGACAGGGAATGAGCAGTTCTTC.

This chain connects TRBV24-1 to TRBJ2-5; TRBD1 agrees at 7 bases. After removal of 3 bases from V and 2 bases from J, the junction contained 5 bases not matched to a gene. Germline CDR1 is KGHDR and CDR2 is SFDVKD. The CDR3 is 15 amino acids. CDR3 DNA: TGTGCCACCAGTGATCCTGACAGGGATCAAGAGACCCAGTACTTC. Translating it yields CATSDPDRDQETQYF.

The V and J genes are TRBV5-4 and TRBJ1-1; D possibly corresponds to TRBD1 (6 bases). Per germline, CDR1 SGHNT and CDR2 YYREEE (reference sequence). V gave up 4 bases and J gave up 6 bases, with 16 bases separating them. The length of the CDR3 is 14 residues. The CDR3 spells CASSRGTGRPEAFF. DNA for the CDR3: TGTGCCAGCAGCCGAGGTACAGGGCGGCCTGAAGCTTTCTTT.

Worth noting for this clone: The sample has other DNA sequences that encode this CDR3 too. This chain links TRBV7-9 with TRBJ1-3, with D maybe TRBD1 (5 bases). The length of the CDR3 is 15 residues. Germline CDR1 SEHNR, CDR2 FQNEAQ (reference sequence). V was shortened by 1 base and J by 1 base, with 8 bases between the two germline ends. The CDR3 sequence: CASSLGQGSGNTIYF. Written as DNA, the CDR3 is TGTGCCAGCAGCTTAGGGCAGGGTTCTGGAAACACCATATATTTT. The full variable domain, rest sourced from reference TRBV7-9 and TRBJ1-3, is DTGVSQNPRHKITKRGQNVTFRCDPISEHNRLYWYRQTLGQGPEFLTYFQNEAQLEKSRLLSDRFSAERPKGSFSTLEIQRTEQGDSAMYLCASSLGQGSGNTIYFGEGSWLTVV.